These 9 T cell receptor beta chains were sequenced from one sample in a study of control samples from healthy donors and cancer patients. The repertoire was sequenced with immunoSEQ multiplex PCR; TCRdb's copy has only in-frame clones and lacks some. The sample has some 150,000 clones; under 96% are singletons. Sequences were obtained from blood. The source of these receptors is a woman aged 25 to 39 in good health.

The chain has TRBV7-3 and TRBJ2-1, with 11 nucleotides matching TRBD2. CDR1 is SGHTA, CDR2 FQGTGA, per germline. V shed 5 bases, J shed 9 bases, and the junction held 6 bases outside the gene matches. The CDR3 is 14 residues long. This CDR3 reads CASSLGTSGAEQFF. As DNA, the CDR3 is TGTGCCAGCAGCCTAGGGACTAGCGGTGCTGAGCAGTTCTTC. Looking up the rest from reference TRBV7-3 and TRBJ2-1 gives the full variable domain: GAGVSQTPSNKVTEKGKYVELRCDPISGHTALYWYRQSLGQGPEFLIYFQGTGAADDSGLPNDRFFAVRPEGSVSTLKIQRTERGDSAVYLCASSLGTSGAEQFFGPGTRLTVL.

The chain combines TRBV5-1 with TRBJ1-1; TRBD1 matches at 9 bases. V shed 2 bases and J 5 bases; nucleotides not matched to a gene: 10. From germline, CDR1 is SGHRS and CDR2 YFSETQ. CDR3 length equals 16 residues. DNA for the CDR3: TGCGCCAGCAGCTTCACAGGGGGCACACCCATGACTGAAGCTTTCTTT. It specifies CASSFTGGTPMTEAFF.

This rearrangement joins TRBV15 to TRBJ2-7; maybe TRBD1 (6 bases). Trimming shortened V by 3 bases and J by 3 bases, and 15 bases separated the two germline ends. Germline CDR1 reads LNHNV; CDR2 reads YYDKDF (reference sequence). There are 15 residues in the CDR3. This CDR3 is CATSSQTTGNYEQYF. CDR3 in DNA: TGTGCCACCAGCAGCCAAACGACAGGCAACTACGAGCAGTACTTC.

The gene calls are TRBV28 and TRBJ1-6, with a possible D match to TRBD1 (5 bases). CDR1 MDHEN and CDR2 SYDVKM come from the germline V gene. The V end was cut by 5 bases, the J end by 6 bases, with 17 bases between. There are 16 residues in the CDR3. The CDR3 is CASSQGGVSGNSPLHF. The CDR3 coding sequence is TGTGCCAGCAGTCAGGGTGGCGTGAGCGGTAATTCACCCCTCCACTTT.

This chain uses TRBV9 with TRBJ2-1, with D possibly called TRBD1 or TRBD2 (5 bases each). The V end lost 3 bases, the J end lost 6 bases, and 19 bases lay between the germline ends. The CDR3 runs 16 residues. Germline V gives CDR1 SGDLS, CDR2 YYNGEE. The CDR3 nucleotides read TGTGCCAGCAGCGGCCTAGGGTCAGGGAGTATCAATGAGCAGTTCTTC. Translated, it gives CASSGLGSGSINEQFF.

Here the CDR3 reads CASSPGGGGETQYF. The CDR3 bases are TGTGCCAGCAGCCCTGGTGGAGGGGGAGAGACCCAGTACTTC. This chain connects TRBV13 to TRBJ2-5, with D perhaps given as TRBD1 or TRBD2 (6 bases each). The germline gives CDR1 PRHDT, CDR2 FYEKMQ (reference sequence). V was pared by 5 bases and J by 4 bases, with 14 bases between. The CDR3 is 14 residues long.

The chain employs TRBV5-1 and TRBJ2-1; tentatively, D is TRBD2 (6 bases). This CDR3 contains 16 residues. Trimming pared 0 bases from V and 0 bases from J, leaving 10 bases between. Germline CDR1 reads SGHRS; CDR2 reads YFSETQ. The CDR3 here is CASSLAGGVSYNEQFF. In DNA form, the CDR3 reads TGCGCCAGCAGCTTGGCCGGGGGTGTCTCCTACAATGAGCAGTTCTTC. The variable domain in full, with the rest retrieved from reference TRBV5-1 and TRBJ2-1, is KAGVTQTPRYLIKTRGQQVTLSCSPISGHRSVSWYQQTPGQGLQFLFEYFSETQRNKGNFPGRFSGRQFSNSRSEMNVSTLELGDSALYLCASSLAGGVSYNEQFFGPGTRLTVL.

The V gene is TRBV5-1, the J gene TRBJ2-1, with D hard to call. The CDR3 runs to 14 residues. With 1 base removed from V and 2 bases from J, the gap between germline ends came to 7 bases. The V gene's germline CDR1 is SGHRS and CDR2 YFSETQ. CDR3 in amino acids: CASSLFPAYNEQFF. CDR3 bases: TGCGCCAGCAGCTTGTTCCCTGCCTACAATGAGCAGTTCTTC.

The chain is built from TRBV27 and TRBJ2-3; D is undetermined. CDR1 is MNHEY, CDR2 SMNVEV, per germline (reference sequence). Between the trimmed V and J ends, which lost 6 bases and 6 bases, there was a span of 10 bases. The CDR3 is made up of 12 amino acids. CDR3 sequence: CASRSLGDTQYF. The DNA of the CDR3 is TGTGCCAGCAGATCGTTAGGGGATACGCAGTATTTT.